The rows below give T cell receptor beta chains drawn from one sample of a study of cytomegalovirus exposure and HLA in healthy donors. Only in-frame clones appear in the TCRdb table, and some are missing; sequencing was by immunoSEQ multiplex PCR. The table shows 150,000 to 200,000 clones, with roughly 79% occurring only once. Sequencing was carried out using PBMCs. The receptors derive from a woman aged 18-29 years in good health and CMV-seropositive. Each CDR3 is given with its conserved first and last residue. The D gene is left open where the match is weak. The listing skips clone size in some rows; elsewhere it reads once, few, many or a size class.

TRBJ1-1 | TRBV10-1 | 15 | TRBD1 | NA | CARGRNRGQNTEAFF | TGCGCCAGGGGACGGAACAGGGGCCAGAACACTGAAGCTTTCTTT
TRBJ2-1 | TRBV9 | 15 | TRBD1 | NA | CASSASGTGRNEQFF | TGTGCCAGCAGCGCCTCCGGGACAGGGAGGAATGAGCAGTTCTTC
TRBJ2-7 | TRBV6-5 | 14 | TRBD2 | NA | CASIGSGAIYEQYF | TGTGCCAGCATAGGAAGCGGGGCCATCTACGAGCAGTACTTC
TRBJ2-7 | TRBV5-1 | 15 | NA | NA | CASSLGVESSYEQYF | TGCGCCAGCAGCTTAGGAGTAGAAAGCTCCTACGAGCAGTACTTC
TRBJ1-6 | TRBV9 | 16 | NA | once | CASSVDEAHYNSPLHF | TGTGCCAGCAGCGTAGACGAGGCCCACTATAATTCACCCCTCCACTTT
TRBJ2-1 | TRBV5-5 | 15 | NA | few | CASSSNAAYGNEQFF | TGTGCCAGCAGCAGTAATGCGGCGTATGGAAATGAGCAGTTCTTC
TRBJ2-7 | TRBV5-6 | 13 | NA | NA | CASSPQWSYEQYF | TGTGCCAGCAGCCCTCAGTGGTCCTACGAGCAGTACTTC
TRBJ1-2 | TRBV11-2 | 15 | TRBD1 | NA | CASRGTAKTNYGYTF | TGTGCCAGCAGAGGGACAGCCAAAACTAACTATGGCTACACCTTC
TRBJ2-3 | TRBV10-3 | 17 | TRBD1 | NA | CAISESAGTGSTDTQYF | TGTGCCATCAGTGAGTCGGCCGGGACAGGGAGCACAGATACGCAGTATTTT
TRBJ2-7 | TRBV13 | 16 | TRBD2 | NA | CASSGRTSGVSYEQYF | TGTGCCAGCAGCGGTCGGACTAGCGGTGTCTCCTACGAGCAGTACTTC
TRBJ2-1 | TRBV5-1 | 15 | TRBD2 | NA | CASSRTSGEYNEQFF | TGCGCCAGCAGCCGGACTAGCGGGGAGTACAATGAGCAGTTCTTC
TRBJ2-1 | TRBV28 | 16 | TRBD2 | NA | CASSLVGSGGRNEQFF | TGTGCCAGCAGTTTAGTCGGAAGCGGGGGCCGCAATGAGCAGTTCTTC
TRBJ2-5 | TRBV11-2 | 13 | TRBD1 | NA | CASRGTDQETQYF | TGTGCCAGCAGGGGGACAGACCAAGAGACCCAGTACTTC
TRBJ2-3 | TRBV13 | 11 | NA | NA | CASKKGGTQYF | TGTGCCAGCAAAAAGGGAGGTACGCAGTATTTT
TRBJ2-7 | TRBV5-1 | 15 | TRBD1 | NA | CASSLEGDRASEQYF | TGCGCCAGCAGCTTGGAGGGGGACAGGGCATCCGAGCAGTACTTC
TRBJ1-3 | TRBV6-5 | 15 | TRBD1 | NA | CASREDRDSGNTIYF | TGTGCCAGCAGAGAGGACAGGGACTCCGGAAACACCATATATTTT
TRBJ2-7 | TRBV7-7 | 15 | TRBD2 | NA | CASSLGAGGLYEQYF | TGTGCTAGCAGCTTAGGAGCGGGGGGCCTGTACGAGCAGTACTTC
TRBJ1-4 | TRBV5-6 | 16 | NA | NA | CASSSLRRRGIEKLFF | TGTGCCAGCAGCTCCCTCAGGCGGCGGGGAATCGAAAAACTGTTTTTT
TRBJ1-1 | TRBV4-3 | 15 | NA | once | CASSQLVGGNTEAFF | TGCGCCAGCAGCCAATTGGTCGGCGGGAACACTGAAGCTTTCTTT
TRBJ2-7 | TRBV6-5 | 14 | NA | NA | CASSRTESSYEQYF | TGTGCCAGCAGTCGGACAGAGAGCTCCTACGAGCAGTACTTC
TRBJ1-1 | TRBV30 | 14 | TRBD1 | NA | CAWSLTGANTEAFF | TGTGCCTGGAGTCTGACAGGGGCAAACACTGAAGCTTTCTTT
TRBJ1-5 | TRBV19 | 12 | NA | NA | CASKRINQPQHF | TGTGCCAGCAAGCGGATTAATCAGCCCCAGCATTTT
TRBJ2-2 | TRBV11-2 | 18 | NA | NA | CASSFSDYSSEYTGELFF | TGTGCCAGCAGCTTCAGCGACTATTCTAGCGAATACACCGGGGAGCTGTTTTTT
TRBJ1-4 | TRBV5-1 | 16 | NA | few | CASSPRRGGGNEKLFF | TGCGCCAGCAGCCCCCGGCGGGGCGGTGGTAATGAAAAACTGTTTTTT
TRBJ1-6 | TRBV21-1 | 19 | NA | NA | CASSIEEGQARSYNSPLHF | TGTGCCAGCAGCATCGAGGAGGGACAGGCGCGCTCCTATAATTCACCCCTCCACTTT
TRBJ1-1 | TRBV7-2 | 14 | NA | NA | CASSLLPGETEAFF | TGTGCCAGCAGCTTATTGCCGGGGGAGACTGAAGCTTTCTTT
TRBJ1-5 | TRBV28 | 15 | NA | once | CASRSGWGRNQPQHF | TGTGCCAGCAGATCAGGATGGGGGCGCAATCAGCCCCAGCATTTT
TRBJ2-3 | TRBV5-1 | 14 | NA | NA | CASSLGAGSDTQYF | TGCGCCAGCAGCTTGGGGGCAGGGTCGGATACGCAGTATTTT
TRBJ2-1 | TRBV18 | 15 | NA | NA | CASSPGGYSYNEQFF | TGTGCCAGCTCACCAGGGGGCTACTCCTACAATGAGCAGTTCTTC
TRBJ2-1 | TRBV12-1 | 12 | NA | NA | CASSPDFGGEFF | TGTGCCAGCAGCCCCGATTTCGGGGGGGAGTTCTTC
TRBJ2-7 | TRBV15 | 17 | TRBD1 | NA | CATSRELGGWSSYEQYF | TGTGCCACCAGCAGAGAGTTAGGGGGCTGGAGCTCCTACGAGCAGTACTTC
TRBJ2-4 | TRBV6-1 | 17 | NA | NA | CASSARRAGPTKNIQYF | TGTGCCAGCAGTGCCCGACGGGCGGGGCCCACCAAAAACATTCAGTACTTC
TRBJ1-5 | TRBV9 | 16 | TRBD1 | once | CASSVDAGGTDQPQHF | TGTGCCAGCAGCGTAGACGCAGGGGGCACCGATCAGCCCCAGCATTTT
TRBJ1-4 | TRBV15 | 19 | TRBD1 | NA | CATSRAGTGSVGTNEKLFF | TGCGCCACCAGCAGAGCAGGGACAGGGAGCGTCGGTACTAATGAAAAACTGTTTTTT
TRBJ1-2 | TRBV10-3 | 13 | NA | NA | CAIDSDGGYGYTF | TGTGCCATTGATTCGGACGGGGGCTATGGCTACACCTTC
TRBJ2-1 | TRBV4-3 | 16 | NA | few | CASSQARTREYNEQFF | TGCGCCAGCAGCCAAGCTAGGACAAGGGAATACAATGAGCAGTTCTTC
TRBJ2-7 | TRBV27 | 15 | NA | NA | CASSLLDGGTYEQYF | TGTGCCAGCAGTCTACTGGACGGAGGGACCTACGAGCAGTACTTC
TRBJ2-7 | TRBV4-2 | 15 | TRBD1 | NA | CASSPTTGTAREQYF | TGTGCCAGCAGCCCTACCACCGGGACAGCTCGAGAGCAGTACTTC
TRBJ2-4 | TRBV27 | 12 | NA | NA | CASSLFKASQYF | TGTGCCAGCAGTTTATTTAAGGCTAGTCAGTACTTC
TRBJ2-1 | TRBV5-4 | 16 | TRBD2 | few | CASSPASGGAPNEQFF | TGTGCCAGCAGCCCTGCTAGCGGGGGGGCGCCGAATGAGCAGTTCTTC
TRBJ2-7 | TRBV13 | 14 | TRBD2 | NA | CASRKSGGPYEQYF | TGTGCCAGCAGAAAGAGCGGGGGACCCTACGAGCAGTACTTC
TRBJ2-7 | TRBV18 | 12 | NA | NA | CASSPPSDEQYF | TGTGCCAGCTCACCACCTAGCGACGAGCAGTACTTC
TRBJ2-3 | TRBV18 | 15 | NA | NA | CASSVRTANTDTQYF | TGTGCCAGCTCAGTCAGGACAGCTAACACAGATACGCAGTATTTT
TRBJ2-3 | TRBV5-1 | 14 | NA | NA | CASSQDSGSDTQYF | TGCGCCAGCAGCCAGGACTCGGGGTCCGATACGCAGTATTTT
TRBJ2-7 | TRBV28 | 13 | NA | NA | CASSTGGSYEQYF | TGTGCCAGTTCGACAGGTGGCTCCTACGAGCAGTACTTC
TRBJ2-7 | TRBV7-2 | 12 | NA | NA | CASSVWGTEQYF | TGTGCCAGCAGCGTATGGGGCACCGAGCAGTACTTC
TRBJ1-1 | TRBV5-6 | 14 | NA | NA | CASTPSPRGTEAFF | TGTGCCAGCACCCCGTCCCCGCGGGGCACTGAAGCTTTCTTT
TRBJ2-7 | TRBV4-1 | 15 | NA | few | CASSQDPQGLREQYF | TGCGCCAGCAGCCAAGATCCCCAGGGATTGCGGGAGCAGTACTTC
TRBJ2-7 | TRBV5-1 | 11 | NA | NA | CASRLSGEQYF | TGCGCCAGCAGGCTGTCGGGGGAGCAGTACTTC
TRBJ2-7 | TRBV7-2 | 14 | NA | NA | CASSLVWSYSEQYF | TGTGCCAGCAGCTTAGTGTGGTCGTATAGCGAGCAGTACTTC
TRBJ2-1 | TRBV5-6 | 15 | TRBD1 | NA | CASSQGTGGIIEQFF | TGTGCCAGCAGCCAAGGGACAGGGGGGATAATTGAGCAGTTCTTC
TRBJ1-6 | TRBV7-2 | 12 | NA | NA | CASSSDYPPLHF | TGTGCCAGCAGCTCGGACTATCCACCCCTCCACTTT
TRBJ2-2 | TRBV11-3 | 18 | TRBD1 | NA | CASSQLIPPGQGSGELFF | TGTGCCAGCAGCCAACTAATTCCACCGGGACAGGGATCCGGGGAGCTGTTTTTT
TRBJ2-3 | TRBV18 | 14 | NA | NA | CASSPWGDRDTQYF | TGTGCCAGCTCACCATGGGGGGACCGCGATACGCAGTATTTT
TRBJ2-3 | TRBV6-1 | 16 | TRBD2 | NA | CASSVNWEGPTDTQYF | TGTGCCAGCAGTGTAAATTGGGAGGGGCCCACAGATACGCAGTATTTT
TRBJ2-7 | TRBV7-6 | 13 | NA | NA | CASSLDRVAEQYF | TGTGCCAGCAGCTTAGACAGGGTAGCCGAGCAGTACTTC
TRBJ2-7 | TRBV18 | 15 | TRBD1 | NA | CASSPLSGGGYEQYF | TGTGCCAGCTCACCACTCTCAGGGGGCGGTTACGAGCAGTACTTC